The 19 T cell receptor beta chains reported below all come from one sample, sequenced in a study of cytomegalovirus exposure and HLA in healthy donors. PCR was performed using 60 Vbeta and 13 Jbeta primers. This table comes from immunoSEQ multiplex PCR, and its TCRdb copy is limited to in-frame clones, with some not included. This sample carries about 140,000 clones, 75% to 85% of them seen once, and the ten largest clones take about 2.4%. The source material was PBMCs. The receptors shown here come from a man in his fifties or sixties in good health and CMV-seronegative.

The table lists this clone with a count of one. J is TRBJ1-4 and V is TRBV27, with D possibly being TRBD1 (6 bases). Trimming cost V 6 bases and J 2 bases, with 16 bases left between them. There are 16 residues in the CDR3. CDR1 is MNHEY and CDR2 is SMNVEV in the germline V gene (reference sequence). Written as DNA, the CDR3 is TGTGCCAGCAGCCTCATTACAGGGACCACTAATGAAAAACTGTTTTTT. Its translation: CASSLITGTTNEKLFF.

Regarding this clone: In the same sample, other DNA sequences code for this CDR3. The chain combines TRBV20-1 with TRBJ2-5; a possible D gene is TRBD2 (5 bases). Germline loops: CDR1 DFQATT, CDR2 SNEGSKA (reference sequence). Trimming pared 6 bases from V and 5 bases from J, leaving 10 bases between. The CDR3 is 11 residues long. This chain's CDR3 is CSAYRGETQYF. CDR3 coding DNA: TGCAGTGCGTACCGAGGGGAGACCCAGTACTTC.

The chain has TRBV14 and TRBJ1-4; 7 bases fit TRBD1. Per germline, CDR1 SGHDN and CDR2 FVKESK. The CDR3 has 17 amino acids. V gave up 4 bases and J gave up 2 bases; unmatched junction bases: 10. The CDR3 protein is CASSPWTGATTNEKLFF. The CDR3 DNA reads TGTGCCAGCAGCCCATGGACAGGCGCGACTACTAATGAAAAACTGTTTTTT.

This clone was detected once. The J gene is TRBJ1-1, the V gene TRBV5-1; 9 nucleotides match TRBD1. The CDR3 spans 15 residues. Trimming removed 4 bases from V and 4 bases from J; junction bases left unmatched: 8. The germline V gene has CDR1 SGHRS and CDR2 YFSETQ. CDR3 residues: CASSNRQDRGTEAFF. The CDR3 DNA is TGCGCCAGCAGCAATCGACAGGACAGGGGCACTGAAGCTTTCTTT.

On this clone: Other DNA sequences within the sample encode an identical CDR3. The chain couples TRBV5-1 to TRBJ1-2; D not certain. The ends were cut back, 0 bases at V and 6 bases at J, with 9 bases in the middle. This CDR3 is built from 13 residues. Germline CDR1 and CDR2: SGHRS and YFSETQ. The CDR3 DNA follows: TGCGCCAGCAGCTTGGGGGCCTCCGATGGCTACACCTTC. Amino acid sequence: CASSLGASDGYTF.

The CDR3 protein is CASSQDRGGTEAFF. In DNA, the CDR3 is TGCGCCAGCAGCCAAGATCGGGGGGGCACTGAAGCTTTCTTT. The chain carries TRBV4-1 and TRBJ1-1; D may be TRBD1 (5 bases). The CDR3 sequence is 14 residues long. The V end lost 0 bases, the J end lost 4 bases, and 9 bases lay between the germline ends. Per the germline V gene, CDR1 is MGHRA and CDR2 is YSYEKL.

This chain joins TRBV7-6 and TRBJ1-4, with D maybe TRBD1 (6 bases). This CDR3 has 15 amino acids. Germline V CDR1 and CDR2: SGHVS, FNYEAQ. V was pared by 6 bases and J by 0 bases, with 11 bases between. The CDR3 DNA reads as TGTGCCAGCAGTCGGGACACAGCAACTAATGAAAAACTGTTTTTT. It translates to CASSRDTATNEKLFF.

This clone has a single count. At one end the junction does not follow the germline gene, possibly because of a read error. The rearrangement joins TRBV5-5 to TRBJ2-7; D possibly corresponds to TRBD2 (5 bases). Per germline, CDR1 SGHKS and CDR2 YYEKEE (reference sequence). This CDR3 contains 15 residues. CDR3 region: CASSLAGESSYEQYF. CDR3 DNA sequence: TGTGCCAGCAGTTTGGCCGGGGAAAGCTCCTACGAGCAGTACTTC.

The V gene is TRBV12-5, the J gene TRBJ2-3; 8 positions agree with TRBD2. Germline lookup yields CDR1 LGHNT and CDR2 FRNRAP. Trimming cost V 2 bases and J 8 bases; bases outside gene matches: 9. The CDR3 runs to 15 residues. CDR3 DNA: TGTGCTAGTGGTTTGCCTAGCGGGTATATCGGTACGCAGTATTTT. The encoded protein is CASGLPSGYIGTQYF.

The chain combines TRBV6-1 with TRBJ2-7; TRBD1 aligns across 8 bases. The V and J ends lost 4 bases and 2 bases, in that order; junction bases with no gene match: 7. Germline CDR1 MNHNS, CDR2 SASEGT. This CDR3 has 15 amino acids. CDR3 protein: CASSARQGTPYEQYF. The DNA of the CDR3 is TGTGCCAGCAGTGCCCGACAGGGGACTCCCTACGAGCAGTACTTC.

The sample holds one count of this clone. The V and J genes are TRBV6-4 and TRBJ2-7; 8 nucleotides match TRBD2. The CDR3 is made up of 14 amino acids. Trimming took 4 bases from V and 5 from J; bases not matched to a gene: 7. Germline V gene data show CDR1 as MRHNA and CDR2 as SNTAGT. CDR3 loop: CASSVPRGANEQYF. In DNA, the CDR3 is TGTGCCAGCAGTGTTCCGCGGGGGGCCAACGAGCAGTACTTC.

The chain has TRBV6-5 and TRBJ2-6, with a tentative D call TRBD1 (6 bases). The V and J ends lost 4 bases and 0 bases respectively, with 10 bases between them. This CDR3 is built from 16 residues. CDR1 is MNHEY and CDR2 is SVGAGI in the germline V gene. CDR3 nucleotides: TGTGCCAGCAGTTTTACCAGGGGCTCTGGGGCCAACGTCCTGACTTTC. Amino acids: CASSFTRGSGANVLTF.

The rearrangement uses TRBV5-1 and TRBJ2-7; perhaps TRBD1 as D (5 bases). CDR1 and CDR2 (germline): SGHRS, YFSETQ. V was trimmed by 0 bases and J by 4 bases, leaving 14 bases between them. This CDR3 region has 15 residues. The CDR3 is CASSLGVPPGYEQYF. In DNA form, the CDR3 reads TGCGCCAGCAGCTTGGGGGTTCCCCCAGGGTACGAGCAGTACTTC. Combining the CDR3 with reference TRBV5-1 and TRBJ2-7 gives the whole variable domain KAGVTQTPRYLIKTRGQQVTLSCSPISGHRSVSWYQQTPGQGLQFLFEYFSETQRNKGNFPGRFSGRQFSNSRSEMNVSTLELGDSALYLCASSLGVPPGYEQYFGPGTRLTVT.

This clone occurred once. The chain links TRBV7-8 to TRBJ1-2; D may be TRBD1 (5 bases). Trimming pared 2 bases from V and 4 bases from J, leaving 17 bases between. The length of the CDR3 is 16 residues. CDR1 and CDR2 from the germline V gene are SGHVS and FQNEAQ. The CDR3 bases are TGTGCCAGCAGCTTATCTTTTAGCGGGGCGTCCTATGGCTACACCTTC. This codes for CASSLSFSGASYGYTF.

The CDR3 region is CASSRTSGAYNEQFF. In nucleotides, the CDR3 is TGTGCCAGCAGCCGGACTAGCGGGGCCTACAATGAGCAGTTCTTC. This sequence joins TRBV7-3 and TRBJ2-1, with 12 bases identical to TRBD2. The V and J ends lost 5 bases and 2 bases, in that order; junction bases with no gene match: 1. Germline V gene sequence: CDR1 SGHTA, CDR2 FQGTGA. The CDR3 totals 15 residues.

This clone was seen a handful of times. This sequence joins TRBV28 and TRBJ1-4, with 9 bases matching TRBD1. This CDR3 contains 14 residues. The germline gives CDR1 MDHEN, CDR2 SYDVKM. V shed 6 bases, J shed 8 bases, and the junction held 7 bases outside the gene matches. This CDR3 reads CASSITGGLEKLFF. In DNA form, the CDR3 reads TGTGCCAGCAGCATAACAGGGGGCTTGGAAAAACTGTTTTTT. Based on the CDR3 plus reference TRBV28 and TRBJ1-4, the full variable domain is DVKVTQSSRYLVKRTGEKVFLECVQDMDHENMFWYRQDPGLGLRLIYFSYDVKMKEKGDIPEGYSVSREKKERFSLILESASTNQTSMYLCASSITGGLEKLFFGSGTQLSVL.

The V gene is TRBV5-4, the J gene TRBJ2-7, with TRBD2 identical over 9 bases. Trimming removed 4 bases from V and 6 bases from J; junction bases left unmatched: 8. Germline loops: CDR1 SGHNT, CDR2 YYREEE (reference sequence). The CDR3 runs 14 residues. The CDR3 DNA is TGTGCCAGCAGCGAGCCTAGCGGGAACCGCGAGCAGTACTTC. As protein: CASSEPSGNREQYF. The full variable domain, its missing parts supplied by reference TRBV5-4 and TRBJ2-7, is ETGVTQSPTHLIKTRGQQVTLRCSSQSGHNTVSWYQQALGQGPQFIFQYYREEENGRGNFPPRFSGLQFPNYSSELNVNALELDDSALYLCASSEPSGNREQYFGPGTRLTVT.

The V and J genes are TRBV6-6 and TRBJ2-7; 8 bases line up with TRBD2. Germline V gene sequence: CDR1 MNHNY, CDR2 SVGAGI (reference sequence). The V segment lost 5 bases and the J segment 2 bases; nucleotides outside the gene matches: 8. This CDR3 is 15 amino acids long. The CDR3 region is CASSQTSATTYEQYF. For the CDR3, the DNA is TGTGCCAGCAGTCAGACTAGCGCGACGACCTACGAGCAGTACTTC.

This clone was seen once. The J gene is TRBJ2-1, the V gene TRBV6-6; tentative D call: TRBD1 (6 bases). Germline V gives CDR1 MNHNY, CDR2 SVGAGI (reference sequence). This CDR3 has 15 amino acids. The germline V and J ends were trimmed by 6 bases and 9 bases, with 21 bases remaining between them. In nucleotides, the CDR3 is TGTGCCAGCAGCCAAGGGGCAGGGGTACTCAGTGAGCAGTTCTTC. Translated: CASSQGAGVLSEQFF.